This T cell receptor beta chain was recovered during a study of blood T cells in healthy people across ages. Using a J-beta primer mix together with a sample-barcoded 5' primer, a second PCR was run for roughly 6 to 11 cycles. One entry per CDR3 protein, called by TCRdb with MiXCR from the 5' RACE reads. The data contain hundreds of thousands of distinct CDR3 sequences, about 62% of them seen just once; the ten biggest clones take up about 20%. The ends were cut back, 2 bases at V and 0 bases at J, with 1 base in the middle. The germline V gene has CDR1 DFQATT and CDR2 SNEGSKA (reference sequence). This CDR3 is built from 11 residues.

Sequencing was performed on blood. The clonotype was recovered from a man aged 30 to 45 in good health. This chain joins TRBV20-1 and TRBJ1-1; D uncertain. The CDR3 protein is CSARLNTEAFF. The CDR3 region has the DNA TGCAGTGCTAGACTGAACACTGAAGCTTTCTTT.